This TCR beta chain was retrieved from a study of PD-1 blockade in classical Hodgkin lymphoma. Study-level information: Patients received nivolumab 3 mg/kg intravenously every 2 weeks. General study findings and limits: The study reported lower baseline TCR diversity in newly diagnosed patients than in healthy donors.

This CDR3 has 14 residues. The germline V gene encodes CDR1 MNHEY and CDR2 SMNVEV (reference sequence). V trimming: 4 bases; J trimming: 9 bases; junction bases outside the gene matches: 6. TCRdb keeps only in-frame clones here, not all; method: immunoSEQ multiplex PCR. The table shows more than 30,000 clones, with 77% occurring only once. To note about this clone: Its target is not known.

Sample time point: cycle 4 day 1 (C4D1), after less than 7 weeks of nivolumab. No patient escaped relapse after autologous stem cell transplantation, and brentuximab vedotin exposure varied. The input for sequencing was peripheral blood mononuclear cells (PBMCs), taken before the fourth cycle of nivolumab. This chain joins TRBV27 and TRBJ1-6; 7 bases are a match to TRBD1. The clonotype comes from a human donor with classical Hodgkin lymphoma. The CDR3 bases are TGTGCCAGCAGTTCCGGGACAGTTTTTTCACCCCTCCACTTT. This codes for CASSSGTVFSPLHF.